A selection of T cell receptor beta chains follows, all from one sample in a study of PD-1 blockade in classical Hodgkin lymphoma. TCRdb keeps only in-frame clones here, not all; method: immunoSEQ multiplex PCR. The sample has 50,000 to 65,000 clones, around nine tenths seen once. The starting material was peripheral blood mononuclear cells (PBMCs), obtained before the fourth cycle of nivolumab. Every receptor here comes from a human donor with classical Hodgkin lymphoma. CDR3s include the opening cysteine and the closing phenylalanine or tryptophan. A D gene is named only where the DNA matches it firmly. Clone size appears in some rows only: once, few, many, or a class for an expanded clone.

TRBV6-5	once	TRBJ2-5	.	CASRSQGWETQYF	TGTGCCAGCAGGAGCCAGGGTTGGGAGACCCAGTACTTC
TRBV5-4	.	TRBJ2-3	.	CASSLEGFTDTQYF	TGTGCCAGCAGCTTGGAGGGGTTCACAGATACGCAGTATTTT
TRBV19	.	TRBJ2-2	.	CASSLPGLGTGELFF	TGTGCCAGTAGTCTCCCAGGATTGGGGACCGGGGAGCTGTTTTTT
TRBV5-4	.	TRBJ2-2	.	CASRLGPGVTGELFF	TGTGCCAGCAGGCTAGGCCCAGGGGTCACCGGGGAGCTGTTTTTT
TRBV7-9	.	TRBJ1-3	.	CASSSGVLGNTIYF	TGTGCCAGCAGCTCGGGGGTACTTGGAAACACCATATATTTT
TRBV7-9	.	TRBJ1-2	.	CASSLAAGTNYGYTF	TGTGCCAGCAGCTTAGCGGCGGGGACTAACTATGGCTACACCTTC
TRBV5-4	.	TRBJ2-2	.	CASSLGQVVPGELFF	TGTGCCAGCAGCTTGGGACAGGTGGTACCCGGGGAGCTGTTTTTT
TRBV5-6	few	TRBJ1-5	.	CASSGTGQAPNQPQHF	TGTGCCAGCAGCGGCACGGGCCAGGCTCCCAATCAGCCCCAGCATTTT
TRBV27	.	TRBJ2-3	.	CASSFAPRSRPFPDTQYF	TGTGCCAGCAGTTTCGCCCCGCGATCCCGCCCGTTCCCAGATACGCAGTATTTT
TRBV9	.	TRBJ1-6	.	CASGGRVTGFYNSPLHF	TGTGCCAGCGGCGGACGGGTGACGGGTTTTTATAATTCACCCCTCCACTTT
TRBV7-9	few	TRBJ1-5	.	CASSRTGNQPQHF	TGTGCCAGCAGCCGAACAGGCAATCAGCCCCAGCATTTT
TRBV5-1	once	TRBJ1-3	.	CASSLTGLLSGNTIYF	TGCGCCAGCAGCTTGACGGGACTCCTCTCTGGAAACACCATATATTTT
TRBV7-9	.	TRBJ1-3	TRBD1	CASSLLLDRGRNTIYF	TGTGCCAGCAGCTTACTACTCGACAGGGGAAGAAACACCATATATTTT
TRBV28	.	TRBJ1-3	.	CASSFRQLLSGNTIYF	TGTGCCAGCAGCTTCAGACAACTTCTATCTGGAAACACCATATATTTT
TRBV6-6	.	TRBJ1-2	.	CASSYSTDSSRSYTF	TGTGCCAGCAGTTACTCGACGGACTCCAGTAGGAGCTACACCTTC
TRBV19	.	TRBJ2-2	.	CASSTRAWNYGTGELFF	TGTGCCAGTAGTACTCGTGCCTGGAATTATGGAACCGGGGAGCTGTTTTTT
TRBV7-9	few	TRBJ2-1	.	CASSSLTTGSNNEQFF	TGTGCCAGCAGCTCGCTGACGACCGGCTCAAACAATGAGCAGTTCTTC
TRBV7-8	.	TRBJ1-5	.	CASSLAPDRPQHF	TGTGCCAGCAGCCTAGCCCCAGACCGTCCCCAGCATTTT
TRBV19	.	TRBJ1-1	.	CASSYLGQTEAFF	TGTGCCAGTTCATACCTCGGACAGACTGAAGCTTTCTTT
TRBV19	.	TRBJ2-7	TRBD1	CASSKPRTGAYEQYF	TGTGCCAGTAGCAAACCGAGGACAGGGGCCTACGAGCAGTACTTC
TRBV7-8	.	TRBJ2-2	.	CASSRIPNTGELFF	TGTGCCAGCAGCAGGATACCGAACACCGGGGAGCTGTTTTTT
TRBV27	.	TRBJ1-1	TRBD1	CASNQQGMNTEAFF	TGTGCCAGCAACCAACAGGGGATGAACACTGAAGCTTTCTTT
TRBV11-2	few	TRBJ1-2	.	CASSLDLFSGYTF	TGTGCCAGCAGCTTAGATCTTTTTAGTGGCTACACCTTC
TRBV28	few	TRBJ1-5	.	CASRYTGTPNQPQHF	TGTGCCAGCAGATATACAGGGACCCCCAATCAGCCCCAGCATTTT
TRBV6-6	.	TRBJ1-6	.	CASSPQRNSPLHF	TGTGCCAGCAGTCCACAGCGCAATTCACCCCTCCACTTT
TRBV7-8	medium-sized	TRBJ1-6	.	CASSVTRDSPLHF	TGTGCCAGCAGCGTTACCAGAGATTCACCCCTCCACTTT
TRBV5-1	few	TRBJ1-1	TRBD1	CASSLTGVGEAFF	TGCGCCAGCAGCTTGACAGGGGTTGGTGAAGCTTTCTTT
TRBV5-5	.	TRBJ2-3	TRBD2	CASSVGLAGETDTQYF	TGTGCCAGCAGTGTCGGACTAGCGGGGGAAACAGATACGCAGTATTTT
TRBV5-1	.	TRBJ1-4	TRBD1	CASSETGVVEKLFF	TGCGCCAGCAGCGAGACAGGGGTGGTAGAAAAACTGTTTTTT
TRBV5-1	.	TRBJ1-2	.	CASSLETGLGYTF	TGCGCCAGCAGCTTGGAGACAGGTTTGGGCTACACCTTC
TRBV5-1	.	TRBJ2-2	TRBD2	CASSLAGSGELATGELFF	TGCGCCAGCAGCTTGGCTGGTAGCGGGGAGCTCGCAACCGGGGAGCTGTTTTTT
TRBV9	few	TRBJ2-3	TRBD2	CASSRGTSGGGDTQYF	TGTGCCAGCAGCCGTGGGACTAGCGGGGGCGGGGATACGCAGTATTTT
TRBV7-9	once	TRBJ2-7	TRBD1	CASSRPGQGVDEQYF	TGTGCCAGCAGCAGACCGGGACAGGGGGTTGACGAGCAGTACTTC
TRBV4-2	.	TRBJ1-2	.	CASSQAMDPNYGYTF	TGTGCCAGCAGCCAAGCAATGGACCCGAACTATGGCTACACCTTC
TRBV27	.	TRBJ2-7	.	CASSWGAGEQYF	TGTGCCAGCAGTTGGGGGGCGGGCGAGCAGTACTTC
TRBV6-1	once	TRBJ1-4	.	CATRREMLNEKLFF	TGTGCCACCCGCAGGGAGATGCTTAATGAAAAACTGTTTTTT
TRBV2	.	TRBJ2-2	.	CASSGRPGTGELFF	TGTGCCAGCAGTGGCCGCCCGGGCACCGGGGAGCTGTTTTTT
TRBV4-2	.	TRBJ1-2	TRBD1	CASSQGSAGTGGRGYTF	TGTGCCAGCAGCCAAGGCTCAGCCGGGACAGGGGGCCGCGGCTACACCTTC
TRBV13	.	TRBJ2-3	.	CASSLAGSTDTQYF	TGTGCCAGCAGCTTAGCTGGCTCCACAGATACGCAGTATTTT
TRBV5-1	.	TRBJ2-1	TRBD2	CASSSTSGGAYEQFF	TGCGCCAGCAGCTCGACTAGCGGGGGGGCGTACGAGCAGTTCTTC
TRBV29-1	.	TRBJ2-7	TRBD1	CSVDIGQGVSEQYF	TGCAGCGTTGATATTGGACAGGGGGTCTCCGAGCAGTACTTC
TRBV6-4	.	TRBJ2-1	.	CASSDSGVAEQFF	TGTGCCAGCAGTGACTCGGGGGTAGCTGAGCAGTTCTTC
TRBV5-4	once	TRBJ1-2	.	CASSSAGGLRRIGYGYTF	TGTGCCAGCAGCTCTGCCGGAGGGCTGAGGAGAATCGGCTATGGCTACACCTTC
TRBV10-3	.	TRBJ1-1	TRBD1	CAISGLQGPTTEAFF	TGTGCCATCAGTGGGCTACAGGGGCCAACAACTGAAGCTTTCTTT
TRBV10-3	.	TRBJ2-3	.	CAIRTTGPTDTQYF	TGTGCCATCAGGACCACAGGGCCCACAGATACGCAGTATTTT
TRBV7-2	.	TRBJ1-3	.	CASSISRGSGNTIYF	TGTGCCAGCAGCATATCCAGGGGATCTGGAAACACCATATATTTT
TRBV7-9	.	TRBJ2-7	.	CASSFGGAYEQYF	TGTGCCAGCAGCTTTGGGGGGGCGTACGAGCAGTACTTC
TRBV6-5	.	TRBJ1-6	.	CASSGSWGSPLHF	TGTGCCAGCAGTGGATCCTGGGGTTCACCCCTCCACTTT
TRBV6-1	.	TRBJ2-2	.	CASSETGPTGELFF	TGTGCCAGCAGTGAAACAGGGCCCACCGGGGAGCTGTTTTTT
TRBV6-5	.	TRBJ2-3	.	CASSNVKDTQYF	TGTGCCAGCAGTAATGTGAAAGATACGCAGTATTTT
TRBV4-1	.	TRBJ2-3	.	CASSHVREPVTDTQYF	TGCGCCAGCAGCCATGTCCGGGAACCCGTCACAGATACGCAGTATTTT
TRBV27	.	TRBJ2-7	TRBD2	CASSLGGEGYEQYF	TGTGCCAGCAGTTTGGGGGGGGAGGGTTACGAGCAGTACTTC
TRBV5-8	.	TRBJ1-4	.	CASSLRSALAAKLFF	TGTGCCAGCAGCTTGAGAAGTGCCTTGGCGGCAAAACTGTTTTTT
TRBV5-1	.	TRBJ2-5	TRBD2	CASRGSGGPQETQYF	TGCGCCAGCAGGGGGAGCGGGGGACCCCAAGAGACCCAGTACTTC
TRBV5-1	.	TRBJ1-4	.	CASSPDRTNEKLFF	TGCGCCAGCAGCCCGGACAGAACTAATGAAAAACTGTTTTTT
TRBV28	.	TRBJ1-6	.	CASRRDPQSPLHF	TGTGCCAGCAGACGGGACCCCCAGTCACCCCTCCACTTT
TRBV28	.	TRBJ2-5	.	CASSLSREETQYF	TGTGCCAGCAGTTTAAGCAGGGAAGAGACCCAGTACTTC
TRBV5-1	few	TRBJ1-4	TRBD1	CASSPGQGSEKLFF	TGCGCCAGCAGCCCAGGACAGGGATCTGAAAAACTGTTTTTT
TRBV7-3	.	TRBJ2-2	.	CASSLPTDTEELFF	TGTGCCAGCAGCTTACCCACTGATACCGAGGAGCTGTTTTTT
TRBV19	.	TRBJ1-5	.	CASTPTGQGHQPQHF	TGTGCCAGTACCCCCACGGGGCAGGGGCATCAGCCCCAGCATTTT